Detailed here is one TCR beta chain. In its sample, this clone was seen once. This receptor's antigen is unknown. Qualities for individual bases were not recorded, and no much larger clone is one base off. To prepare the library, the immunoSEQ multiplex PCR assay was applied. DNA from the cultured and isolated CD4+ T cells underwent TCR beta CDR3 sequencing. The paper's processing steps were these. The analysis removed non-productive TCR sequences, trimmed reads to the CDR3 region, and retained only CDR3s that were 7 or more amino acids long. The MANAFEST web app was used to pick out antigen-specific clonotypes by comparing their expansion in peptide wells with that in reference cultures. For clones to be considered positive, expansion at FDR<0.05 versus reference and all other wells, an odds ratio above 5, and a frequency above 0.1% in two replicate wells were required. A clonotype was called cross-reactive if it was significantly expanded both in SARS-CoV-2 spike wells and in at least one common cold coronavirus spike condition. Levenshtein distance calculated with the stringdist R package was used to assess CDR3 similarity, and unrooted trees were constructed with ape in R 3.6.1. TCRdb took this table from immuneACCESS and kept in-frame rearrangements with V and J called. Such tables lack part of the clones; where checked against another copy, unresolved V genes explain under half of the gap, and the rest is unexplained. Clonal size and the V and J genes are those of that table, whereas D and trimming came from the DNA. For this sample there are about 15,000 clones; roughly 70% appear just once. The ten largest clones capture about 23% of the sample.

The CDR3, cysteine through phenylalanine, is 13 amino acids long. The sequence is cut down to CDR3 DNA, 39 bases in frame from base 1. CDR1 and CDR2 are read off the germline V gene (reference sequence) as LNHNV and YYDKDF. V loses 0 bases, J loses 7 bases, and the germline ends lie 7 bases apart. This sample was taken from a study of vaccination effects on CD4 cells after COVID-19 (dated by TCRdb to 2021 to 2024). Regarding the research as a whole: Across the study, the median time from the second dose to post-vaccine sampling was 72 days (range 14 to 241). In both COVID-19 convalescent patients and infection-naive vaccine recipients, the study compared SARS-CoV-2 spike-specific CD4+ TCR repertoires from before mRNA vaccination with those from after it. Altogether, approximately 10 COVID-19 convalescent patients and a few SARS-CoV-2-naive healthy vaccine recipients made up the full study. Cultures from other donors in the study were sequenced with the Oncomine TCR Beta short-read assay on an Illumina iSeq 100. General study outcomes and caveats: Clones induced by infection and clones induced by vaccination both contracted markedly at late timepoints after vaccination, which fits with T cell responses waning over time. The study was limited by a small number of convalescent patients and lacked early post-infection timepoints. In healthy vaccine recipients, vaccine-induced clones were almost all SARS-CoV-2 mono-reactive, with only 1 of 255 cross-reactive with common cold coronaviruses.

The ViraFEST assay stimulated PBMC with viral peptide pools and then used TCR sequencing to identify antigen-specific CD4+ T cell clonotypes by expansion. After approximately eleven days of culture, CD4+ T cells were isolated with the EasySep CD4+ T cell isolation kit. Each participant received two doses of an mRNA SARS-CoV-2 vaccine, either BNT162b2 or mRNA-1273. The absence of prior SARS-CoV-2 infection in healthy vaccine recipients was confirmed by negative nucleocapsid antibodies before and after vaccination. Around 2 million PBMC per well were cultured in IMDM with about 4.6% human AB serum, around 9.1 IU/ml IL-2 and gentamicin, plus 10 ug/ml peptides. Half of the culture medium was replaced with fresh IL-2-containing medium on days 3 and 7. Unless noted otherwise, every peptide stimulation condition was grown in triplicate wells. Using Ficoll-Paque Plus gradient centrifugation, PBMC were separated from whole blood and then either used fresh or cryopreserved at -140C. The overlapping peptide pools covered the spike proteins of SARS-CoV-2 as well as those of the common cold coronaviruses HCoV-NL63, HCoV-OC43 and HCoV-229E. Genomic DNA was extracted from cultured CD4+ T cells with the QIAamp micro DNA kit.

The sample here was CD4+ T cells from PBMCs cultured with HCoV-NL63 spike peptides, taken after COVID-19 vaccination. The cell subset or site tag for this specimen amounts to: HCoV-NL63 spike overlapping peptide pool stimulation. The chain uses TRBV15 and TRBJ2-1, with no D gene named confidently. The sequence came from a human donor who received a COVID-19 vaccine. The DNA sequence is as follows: TGTGCCACCAGCAGAGATTCTCCAAATGAGCAGTTCTTC. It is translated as CATSRDSPNEQFF.